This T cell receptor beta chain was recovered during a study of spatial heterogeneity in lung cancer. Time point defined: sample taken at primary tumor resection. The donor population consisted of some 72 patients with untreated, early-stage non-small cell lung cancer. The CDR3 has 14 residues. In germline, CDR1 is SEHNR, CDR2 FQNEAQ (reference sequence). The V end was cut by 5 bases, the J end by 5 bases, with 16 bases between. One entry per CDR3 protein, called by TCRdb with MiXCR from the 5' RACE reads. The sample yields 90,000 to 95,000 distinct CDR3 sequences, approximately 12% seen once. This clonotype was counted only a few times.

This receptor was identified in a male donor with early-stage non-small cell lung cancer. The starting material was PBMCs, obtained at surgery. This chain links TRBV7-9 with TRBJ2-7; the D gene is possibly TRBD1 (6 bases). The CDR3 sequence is CASSLHRDHHEQYF. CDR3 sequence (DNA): TGTGCCAGCAGCCTCCACAGGGACCACCACGAGCAGTACTTC.